This T cell receptor beta chain emerged from a study of cytomegalovirus exposure and HLA in healthy donors. Overall study results and limits: A later analysis reportedly found fewer N-insertions in an Asian-associated ancestry cluster than the roughly 670-donor mean. Immune exposure information available was restricted to CMV serostatus. Earlier analysis yielded a pattern in which most TCR beta V segments were productive about 87% or about 30% of the time.

On this clone: What it binds is unknown. The junction departs from the called germline gene at one end, perhaps through a read error.

The study ran its PCR with 60 Vbeta and 13 Jbeta primers. Repertoires were generated with immunoSEQ multiplex PCR, while TCRdb's copy carries only in-frame clones and drops some. The sample includes over 120,000 clones, 60% to 85% of them seen just once. Per germline, CDR1 SEHNR and CDR2 FQNEAQ (reference sequence). The CDR3 covers 16 residues. The receptor was isolated from a man aged 25-45 years in good health and CMV-seronegative. The chain is built from TRBV7-9 and TRBJ1-3; D might be TRBD1 (5 bases). The sequencing sample was made of PBMCs. The CDR3 DNA reads TGTTCCAGCAGCCCCCTTAGACAGTTTACTGGAAACACCATATATTTT. Protein sequence: CSSSPLRQFTGNTIYF.